The 2 T cell receptor beta chains presented below share a single source sample, sequenced in a study of shared clonotypes between healthy human individuals. The data were produced by immunoSEQ multiplex PCR, yet TCRdb's version contains in-frame clones alone and is incomplete. The sample includes about 960,000 clones, over 75% of them seen just once. Sequencing was done on a sample of memory CD4+ T cells sorted from blood. Subset noted: CD45RA-negative fraction. The origin of the receptors is a man aged 18 to 35 in good health.

This chain uses TRBV15 with TRBJ1-2; D is ambiguous. This CDR3 is 20 amino acids long. Trimming took 0 bases from V and 3 from J, leaving 26 bases between them. Germline CDR1 reads LNHNV; CDR2 reads YYDKDF (reference sequence). CDR3 in amino acids: CATSRDPTGFPGRADYGYTF. The CDR3 bases are TGTGCCACCAGCAGAGATCCGACCGGGTTCCCCGGAAGGGCAGACTATGGCTACACCTTC.

This clone was picked up a small number of times. The chain has TRBV5-1 and TRBJ2-1; 10 nucleotides line up with TRBD2. The ends lost 4 bases at V and 5 bases at J; junction bases unmatched: 12. CDR3 length: 17 amino acids. Germline V CDR1 and CDR2: SGHRS, YFSETQ. The CDR3, as DNA: TGCGCCAGCAGCCCTGGGGGTCTAGCGGGAGCCAACAATGAGCAGTTCTTC. The encoded protein is CASSPGGLAGANNEQFF.